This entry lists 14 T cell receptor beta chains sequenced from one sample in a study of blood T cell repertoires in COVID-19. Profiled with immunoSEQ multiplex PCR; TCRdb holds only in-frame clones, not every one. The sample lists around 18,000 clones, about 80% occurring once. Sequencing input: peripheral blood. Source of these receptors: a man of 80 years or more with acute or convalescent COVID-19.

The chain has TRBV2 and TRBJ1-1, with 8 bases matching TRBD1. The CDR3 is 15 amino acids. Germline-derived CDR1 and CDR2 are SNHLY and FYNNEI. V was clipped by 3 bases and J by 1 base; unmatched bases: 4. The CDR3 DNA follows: TGTGCCAGCAGTGACCAAACAGGGGGGAACACTGAAGCTTTCTTT. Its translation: CASSDQTGGNTEAFF.

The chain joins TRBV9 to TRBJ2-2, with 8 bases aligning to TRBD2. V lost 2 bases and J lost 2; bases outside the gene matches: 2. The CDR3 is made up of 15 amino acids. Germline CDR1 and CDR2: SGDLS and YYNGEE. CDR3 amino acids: CASSVRGANTGELFF. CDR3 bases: TGTGCCAGCAGCGTGCGGGGGGCAAACACCGGGGAGCTGTTTTTT.

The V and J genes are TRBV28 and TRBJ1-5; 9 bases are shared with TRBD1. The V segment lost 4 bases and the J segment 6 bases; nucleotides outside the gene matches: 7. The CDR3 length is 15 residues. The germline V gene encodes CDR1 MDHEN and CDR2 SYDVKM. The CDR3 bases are TGTGCCAGCAGTTCCGGGGACAGGGCAAGTCAGCCCCAGCATTTT. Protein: CASSSGDRASQPQHF.

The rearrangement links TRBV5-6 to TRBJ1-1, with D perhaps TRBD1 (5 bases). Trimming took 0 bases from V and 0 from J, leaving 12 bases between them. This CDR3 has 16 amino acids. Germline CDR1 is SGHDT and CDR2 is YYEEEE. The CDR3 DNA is TGTGCCAGCAGCTTGGGTCAGGGCTCCTTGAACACTGAAGCTTTCTTT. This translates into CASSLGQGSLNTEAFF.

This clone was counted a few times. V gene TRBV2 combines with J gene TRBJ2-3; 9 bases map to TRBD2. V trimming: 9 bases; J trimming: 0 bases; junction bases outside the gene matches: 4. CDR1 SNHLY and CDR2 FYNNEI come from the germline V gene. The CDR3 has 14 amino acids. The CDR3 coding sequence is TGTGCCAGATCAAGCGGGGGGAGCACAGATACGCAGTATTTT. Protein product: CARSSGGSTDTQYF.

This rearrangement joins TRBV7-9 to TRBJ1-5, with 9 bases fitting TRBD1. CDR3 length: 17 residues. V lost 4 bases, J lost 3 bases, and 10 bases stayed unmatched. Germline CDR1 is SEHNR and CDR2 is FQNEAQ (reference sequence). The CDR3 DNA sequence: TGTGCCAGCAGCTCAGCTCCGGGACAGGGATCCAATCAGCCCCAGCATTTT. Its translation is CASSSAPGQGSNQPQHF.

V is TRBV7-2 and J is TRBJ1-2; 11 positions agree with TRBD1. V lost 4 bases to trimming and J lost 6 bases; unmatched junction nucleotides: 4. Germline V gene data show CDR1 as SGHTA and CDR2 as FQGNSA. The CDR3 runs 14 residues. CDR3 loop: CASSSWTGGDGYTF. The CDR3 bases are TGTGCCAGCAGCTCCTGGACAGGGGGCGATGGCTACACCTTC.

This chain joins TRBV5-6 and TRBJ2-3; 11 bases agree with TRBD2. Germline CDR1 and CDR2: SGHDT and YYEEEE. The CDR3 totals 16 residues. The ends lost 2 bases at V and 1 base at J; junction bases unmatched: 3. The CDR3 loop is CASSLFSGGGTDTQYF. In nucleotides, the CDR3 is TGTGCCAGCAGCTTATTTAGCGGGGGGGGCACAGATACGCAGTATTTT.

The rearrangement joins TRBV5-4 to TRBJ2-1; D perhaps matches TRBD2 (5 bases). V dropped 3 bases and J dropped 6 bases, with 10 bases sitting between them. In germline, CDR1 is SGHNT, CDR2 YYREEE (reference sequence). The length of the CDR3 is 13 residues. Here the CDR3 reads CASSSDFFNEQFF. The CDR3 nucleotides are TGTGCCAGCAGCTCGGACTTTTTCAATGAGCAGTTCTTC.

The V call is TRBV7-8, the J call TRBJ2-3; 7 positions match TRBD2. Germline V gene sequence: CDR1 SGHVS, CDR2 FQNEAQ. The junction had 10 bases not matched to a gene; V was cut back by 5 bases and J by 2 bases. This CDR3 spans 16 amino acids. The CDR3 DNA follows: TGTGCCAGCAGCCGAACCGAGCGGGGACTCACAGATACGCAGTATTTT. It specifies CASSRTERGLTDTQYF.

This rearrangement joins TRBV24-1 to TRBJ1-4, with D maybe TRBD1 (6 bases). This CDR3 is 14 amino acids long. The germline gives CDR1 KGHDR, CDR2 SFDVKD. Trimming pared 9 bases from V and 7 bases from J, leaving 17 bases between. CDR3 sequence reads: CATLGATGSEKLFF. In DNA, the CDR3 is TGTGCCACCCTAGGGGCCACAGGGAGTGAAAAACTGTTTTTT.

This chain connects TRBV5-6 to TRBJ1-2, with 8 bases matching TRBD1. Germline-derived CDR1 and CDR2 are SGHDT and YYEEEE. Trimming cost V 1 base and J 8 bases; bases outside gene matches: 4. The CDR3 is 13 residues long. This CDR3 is CASSLQGARGYTF. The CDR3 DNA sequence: TGTGCCAGCAGCTTGCAGGGGGCAAGAGGCTACACCTTC. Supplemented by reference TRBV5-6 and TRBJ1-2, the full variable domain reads DAGVTQSPTHLIKTRGQQVTLRCSPKSGHDTVSWYQQALGQGPQFIFQYYEEEERQRGNFPDRFSGHQFPNYSSELNVNALLLGDSALYLCASSLQGARGYTFGSGTRLTVV.

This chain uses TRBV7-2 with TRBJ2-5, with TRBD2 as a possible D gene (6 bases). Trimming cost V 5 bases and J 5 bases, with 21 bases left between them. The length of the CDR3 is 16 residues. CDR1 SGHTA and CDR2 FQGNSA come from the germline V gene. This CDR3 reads CASSLTSPRLGETQYF. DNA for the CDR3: TGTGCCAGCAGCCTAACTAGCCCCCGCCTTGGGGAGACCCAGTACTTC.

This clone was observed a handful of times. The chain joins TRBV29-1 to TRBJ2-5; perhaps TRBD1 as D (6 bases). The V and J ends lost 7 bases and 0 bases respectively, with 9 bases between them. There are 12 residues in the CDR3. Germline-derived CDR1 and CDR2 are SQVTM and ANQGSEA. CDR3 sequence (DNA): TGCAGCGGATGGGACAACCAAGAGACCCAGTACTTC. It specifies CSGWDNQETQYF.